Below, one T cell receptor (beta chain) is given with its context. The assay was immunoSEQ multiplex PCR, and TCRdb's table has in-frame clones only and misses some. Here the sample spans roughly 300,000 clones, around 89% being singletons. The sample belongs to a study of Ad26.COV2.S vaccination and SARS-CoV-2 variants. Noted treatment: 19 received Ad26.COV2.S at low or high dose, single or two shots; roughly five received placebo; per-sample allocation not given. After the first vaccine or placebo injection, samples were drawn on day 63. Germline V gene data show CDR1 as SGDLS and CDR2 as YYNGEE. V trimming: 3 bases; J trimming: 0 bases; junction bases outside the gene matches: 5. This CDR3 has 16 amino acids.

This TCR derives from a person aged 18-65 years who received the Ad26.COV2.S COVID-19 vaccine or a placebo. The starting material was peripheral blood, obtained in a trial of Ad26.COV2.S vaccine versus placebo. This rearrangement joins TRBV9 to TRBJ2-1; 8 bases match TRBD2. As DNA, the CDR3 is TGTGCCAGCAGCGAGGTCGGGGGGGCCTCCTACAATGAGCAGTTCTTC. Translated, it gives CASSEVGGASYNEQFF.